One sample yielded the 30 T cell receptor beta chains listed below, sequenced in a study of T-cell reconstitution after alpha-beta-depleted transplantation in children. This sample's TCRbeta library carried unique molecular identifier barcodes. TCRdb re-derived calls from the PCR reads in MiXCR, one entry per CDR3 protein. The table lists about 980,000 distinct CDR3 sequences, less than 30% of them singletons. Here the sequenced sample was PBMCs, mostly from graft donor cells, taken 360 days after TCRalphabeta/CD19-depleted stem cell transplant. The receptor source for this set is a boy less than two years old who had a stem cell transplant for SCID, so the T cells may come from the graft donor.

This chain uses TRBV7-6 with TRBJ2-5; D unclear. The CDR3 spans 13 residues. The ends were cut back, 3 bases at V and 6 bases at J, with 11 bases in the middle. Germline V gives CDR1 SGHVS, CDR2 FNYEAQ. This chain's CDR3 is CASSFRPRKTQYF. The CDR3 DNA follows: TGTGCCAGCAGCTTTAGACCAAGGAAGACCCAGTACTTC.

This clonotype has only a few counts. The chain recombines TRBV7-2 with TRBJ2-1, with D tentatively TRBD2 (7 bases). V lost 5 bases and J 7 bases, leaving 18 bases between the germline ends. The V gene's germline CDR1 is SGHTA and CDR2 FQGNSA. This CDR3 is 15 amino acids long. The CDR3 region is CASSTYGGPGNEQFF. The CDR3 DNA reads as TGTGCCAGCAGCACATACGGGGGGCCGGGGAATGAGCAGTTCTTC. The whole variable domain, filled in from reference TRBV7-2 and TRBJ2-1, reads GAGVSQSPSNKVTEKGKDVELRCDPISGHTALYWYRQSLGQGLEFLIYFQGNSAPDKSGLPSDRFSAERTGGSVSTLTIQRTQQEDSAVYLCASSTYGGPGNEQFFGPGTRLTVL.

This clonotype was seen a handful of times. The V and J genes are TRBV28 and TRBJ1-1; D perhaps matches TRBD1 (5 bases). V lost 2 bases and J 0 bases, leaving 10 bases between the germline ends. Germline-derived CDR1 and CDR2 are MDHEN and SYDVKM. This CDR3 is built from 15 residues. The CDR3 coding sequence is TGTGCCAGCAGTTTAGTCCAGGGACTGAACACTGAAGCTTTCTTT. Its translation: CASSLVQGLNTEAFF.

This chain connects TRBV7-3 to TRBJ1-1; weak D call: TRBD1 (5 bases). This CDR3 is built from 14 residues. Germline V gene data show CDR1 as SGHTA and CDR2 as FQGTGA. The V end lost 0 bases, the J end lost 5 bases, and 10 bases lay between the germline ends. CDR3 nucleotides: TGTGCCAGCAGCTTAACGGCAGGGATTACTGAAGCTTTCTTT. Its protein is CASSLTAGITEAFF.

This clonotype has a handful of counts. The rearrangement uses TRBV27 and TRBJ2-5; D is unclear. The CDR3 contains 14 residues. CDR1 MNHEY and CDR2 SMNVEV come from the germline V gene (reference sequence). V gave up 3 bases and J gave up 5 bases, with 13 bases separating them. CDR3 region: CASSLWASSETQYF. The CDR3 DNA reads TGTGCCAGCAGTTTGTGGGCCTCGAGTGAGACCCAGTACTTC.

The CDR3 region is CASSLFGTSGASTDTQYF. The CDR3 bases are TGTGCCAGCAGCTTATTCGGGACTAGCGGAGCTAGCACAGATACGCAGTATTTT. The V gene is TRBV11-1, the J gene TRBJ2-3; 11 nucleotides agree with TRBD2. The CDR3 extends over 18 amino acids. Trimming cost V 2 bases and J 0 bases; bases outside gene matches: 7. Germline loops: CDR1 SGHAT, CDR2 FQDESV (reference sequence). Variable domain in full (rest from reference TRBV11-1 and TRBJ2-3): EAEVAQSPRYKITEKSQAVAFWCDPISGHATLYWYRQILGQGPELLVQFQDESVVDDSQLPKDRFSAERLKGVDSTLKIQPAELGDSAMYLCASSLFGTSGASTDTQYFGPGTRLTVL.

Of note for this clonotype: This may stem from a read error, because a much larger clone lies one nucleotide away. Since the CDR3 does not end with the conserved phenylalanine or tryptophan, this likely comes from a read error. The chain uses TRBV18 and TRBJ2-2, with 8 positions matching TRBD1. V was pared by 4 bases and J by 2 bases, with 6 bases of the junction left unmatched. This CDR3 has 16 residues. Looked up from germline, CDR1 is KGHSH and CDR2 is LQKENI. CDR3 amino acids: CASSRGTGVNTGELFS. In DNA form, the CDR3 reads TGTGCCAGCTCACGGGGGACAGGAGTAAACACCGGGGAGCTGTTTTCT.

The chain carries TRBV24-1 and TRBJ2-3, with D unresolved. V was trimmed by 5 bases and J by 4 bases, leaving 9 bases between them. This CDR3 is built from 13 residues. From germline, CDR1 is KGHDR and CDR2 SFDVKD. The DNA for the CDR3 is TGTGCCACCAGTGGGCAGCTGGCAGATACGCAGTATTTT. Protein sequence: CATSGQLADTQYF.

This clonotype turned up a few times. The CDR3 sequence: CSAKGQTNTGELFF. CDR3 DNA sequence: TGCAGCGCGAAGGGACAAACCAACACCGGGGAGCTGTTTTTT. The genes are TRBV29-1 and TRBJ2-2, with D tentatively TRBD1 (6 bases). Germline V gene data show CDR1 as SQVTM and CDR2 as ANQGSEA. V gave up 7 bases and J gave up 2 bases, with 14 bases separating them. This CDR3 has 14 amino acids.

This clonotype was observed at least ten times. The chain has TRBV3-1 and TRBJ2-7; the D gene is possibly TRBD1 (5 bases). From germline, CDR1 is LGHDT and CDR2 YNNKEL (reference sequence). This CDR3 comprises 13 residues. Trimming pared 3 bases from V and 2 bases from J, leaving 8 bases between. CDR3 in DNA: TGTGCCAGCAGCCAGAGACAGACCTACGAGCAGTACTTC. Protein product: CASSQRQTYEQYF.

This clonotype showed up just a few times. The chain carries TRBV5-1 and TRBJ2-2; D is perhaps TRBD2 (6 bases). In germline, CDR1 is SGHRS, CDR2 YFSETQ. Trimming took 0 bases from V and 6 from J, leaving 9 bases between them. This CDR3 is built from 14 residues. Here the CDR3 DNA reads TGCGCCAGCAGCTTGGTCGCGGGATCCGGGGAGCTGTTTTTT. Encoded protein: CASSLVAGSGELFF. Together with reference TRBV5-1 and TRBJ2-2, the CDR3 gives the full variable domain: KAGVTQTPRYLIKTRGQQVTLSCSPISGHRSVSWYQQTPGQGLQFLFEYFSETQRNKGNFPGRFSGRQFSNSRSEMNVSTLELGDSALYLCASSLVAGSGELFFGEGSRLTVL.

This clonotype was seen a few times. The CDR3 DNA reads TGCGCCAGCAGCCAAGATCTTTCGGCGGGGGGGCGAGTAGAGCAGTTCTTC. It yields the protein CASSQDLSAGGRVEQFF. This chain connects TRBV4-3 to TRBJ2-1; 9 nucleotides line up with TRBD2. With 0 bases clipped from V and 10 bases from J, the junction kept 13 bases outside the gene matches. This CDR3 contains 17 residues. The germline CDR1 and CDR2 sequences are LGHNA and YSLEER.

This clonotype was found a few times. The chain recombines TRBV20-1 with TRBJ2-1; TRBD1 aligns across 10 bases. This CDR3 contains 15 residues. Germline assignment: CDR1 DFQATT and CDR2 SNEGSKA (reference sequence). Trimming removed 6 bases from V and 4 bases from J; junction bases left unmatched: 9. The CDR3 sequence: CSASGQGDLYNEQFF. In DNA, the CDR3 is TGCAGTGCCAGCGGACAGGGGGATCTTTACAATGAGCAGTTCTTC.

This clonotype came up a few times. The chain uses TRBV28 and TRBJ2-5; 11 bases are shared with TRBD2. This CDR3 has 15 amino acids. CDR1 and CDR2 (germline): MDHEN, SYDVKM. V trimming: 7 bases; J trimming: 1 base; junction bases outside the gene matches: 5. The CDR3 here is CASTKGLAAQETQYF. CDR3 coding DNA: TGTGCCAGCACCAAGGGACTAGCGGCCCAAGAGACCCAGTACTTC.

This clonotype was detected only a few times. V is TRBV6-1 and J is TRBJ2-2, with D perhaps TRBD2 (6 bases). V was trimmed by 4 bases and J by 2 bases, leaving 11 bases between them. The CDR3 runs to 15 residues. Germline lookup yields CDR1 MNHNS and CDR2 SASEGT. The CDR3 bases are TGTGCCAGCAGTGGGGACTTGTTTAACACCGGGGAGCTGTTTTTT. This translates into CASSGDLFNTGELFF.

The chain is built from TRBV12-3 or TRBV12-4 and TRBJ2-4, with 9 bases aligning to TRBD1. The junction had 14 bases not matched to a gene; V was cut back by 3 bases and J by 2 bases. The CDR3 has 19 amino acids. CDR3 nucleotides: TGTGCCAGCAGTTTGGGGACAGGGCACCTCAGTTTACCCAAAAACATTCAGTACTTC. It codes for CASSLGTGHLSLPKNIQYF.

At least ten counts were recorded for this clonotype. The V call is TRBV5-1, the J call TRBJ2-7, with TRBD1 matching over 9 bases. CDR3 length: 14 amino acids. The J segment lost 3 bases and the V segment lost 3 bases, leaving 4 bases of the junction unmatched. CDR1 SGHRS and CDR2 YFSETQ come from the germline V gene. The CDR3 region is CASSSGTGFYEQYF. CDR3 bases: TGCGCCAGCAGCTCCGGGACAGGGTTCTACGAGCAGTACTTC.

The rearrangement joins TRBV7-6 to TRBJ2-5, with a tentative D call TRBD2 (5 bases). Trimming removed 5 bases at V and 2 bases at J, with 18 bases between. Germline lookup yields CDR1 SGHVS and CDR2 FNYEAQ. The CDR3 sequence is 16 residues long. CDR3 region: CASSLLPQRGQETQYF. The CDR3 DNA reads TGTGCCAGCAGCCTCCTCCCCCAGCGAGGGCAAGAGACCCAGTACTTC.

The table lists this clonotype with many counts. CDR3 DNA sequence: TGCAGTGCTAGAGTGTTTGGGCAGGGAGGGAAGATTGAGCAGTTCTTC. Translation gives CSARVFGQGGKIEQFF. The gene calls are TRBV20-1 and TRBJ2-1, with 7 positions matching TRBD2. This CDR3 has 16 residues. Losses at the gene ends were 1 base for V and 9 bases for J; bases not matched to a gene: 15. CDR1 and CDR2 from the germline V gene are DFQATT and SNEGSKA (reference sequence).

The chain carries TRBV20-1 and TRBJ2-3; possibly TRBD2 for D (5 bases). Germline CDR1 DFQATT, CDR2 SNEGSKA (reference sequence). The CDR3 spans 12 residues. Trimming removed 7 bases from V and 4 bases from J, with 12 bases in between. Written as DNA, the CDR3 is TGCAGTGTCCGGGAACCCGCAGATACGCAGTATTTT. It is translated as CSVREPADTQYF.

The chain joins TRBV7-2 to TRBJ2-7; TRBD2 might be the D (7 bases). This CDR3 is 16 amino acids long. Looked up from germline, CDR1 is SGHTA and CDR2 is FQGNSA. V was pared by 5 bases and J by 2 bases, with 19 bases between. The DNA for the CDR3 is TGTGCCAGCAGCATTAGGGGGGGTGGGACACCCTACGAGCAGTACTTC. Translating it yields CASSIRGGGTPYEQYF. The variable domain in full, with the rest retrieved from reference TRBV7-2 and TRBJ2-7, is GAGVSQSPSNKVTEKGKDVELRCDPISGHTALYWYRQSLGQGLEFLIYFQGNSAPDKSGLPSDRFSAERTGGSVSTLTIQRTQQEDSAVYLCASSIRGGGTPYEQYFGPGTRLTVT.

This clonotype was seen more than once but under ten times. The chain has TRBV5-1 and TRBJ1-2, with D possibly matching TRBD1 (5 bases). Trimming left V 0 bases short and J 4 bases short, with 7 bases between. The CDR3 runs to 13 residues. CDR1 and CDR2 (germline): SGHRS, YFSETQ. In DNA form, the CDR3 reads TGCGCCAGCAGCTTGGAGGGGACCTATGGCTACACCTTC. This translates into CASSLEGTYGYTF. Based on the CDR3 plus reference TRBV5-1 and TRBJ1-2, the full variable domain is KAGVTQTPRYLIKTRGQQVTLSCSPISGHRSVSWYQQTPGQGLQFLFEYFSETQRNKGNFPGRFSGRQFSNSRSEMNVSTLELGDSALYLCASSLEGTYGYTFGSGTRLTVV.

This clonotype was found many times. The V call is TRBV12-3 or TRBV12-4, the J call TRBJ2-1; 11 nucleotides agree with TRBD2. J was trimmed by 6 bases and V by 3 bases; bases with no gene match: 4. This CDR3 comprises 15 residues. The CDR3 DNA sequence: TGTGCCAGCAGTTTCACTAGCGGGAGCTCCAATGAGCAGTTCTTC. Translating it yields CASSFTSGSSNEQFF.

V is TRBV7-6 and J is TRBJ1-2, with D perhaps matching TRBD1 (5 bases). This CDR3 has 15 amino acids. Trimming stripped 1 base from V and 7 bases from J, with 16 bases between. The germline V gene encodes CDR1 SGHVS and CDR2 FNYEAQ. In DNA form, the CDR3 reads TGTGCCAGCAGCTTAGACCCTCAGGGTTATCTTGGCTACACCTTC. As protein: CASSLDPQGYLGYTF.

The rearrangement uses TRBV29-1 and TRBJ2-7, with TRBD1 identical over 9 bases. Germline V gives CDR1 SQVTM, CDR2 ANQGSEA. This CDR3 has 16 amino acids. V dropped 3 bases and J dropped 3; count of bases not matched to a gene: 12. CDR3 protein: CSVEMDRGQLLYEQYF. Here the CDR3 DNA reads TGCAGCGTTGAGATGGACAGGGGTCAACTCCTCTACGAGCAGTACTTC.

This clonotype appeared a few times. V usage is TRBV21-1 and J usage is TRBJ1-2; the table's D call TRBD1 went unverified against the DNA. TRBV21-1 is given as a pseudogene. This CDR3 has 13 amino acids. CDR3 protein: CASSDRTAYGYTF. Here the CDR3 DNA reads TGTGCCAGCAGCGACCGGACAGCGTATGGCTACACCTTC.

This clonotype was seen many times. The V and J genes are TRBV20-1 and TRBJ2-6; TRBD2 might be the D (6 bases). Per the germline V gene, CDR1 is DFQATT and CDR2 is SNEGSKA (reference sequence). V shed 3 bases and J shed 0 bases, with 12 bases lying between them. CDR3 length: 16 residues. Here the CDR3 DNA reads TGCAGTGCTAGTATACGGGGGAACTCTGGGGCCAACGTCCTGACTTTC. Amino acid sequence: CSASIRGNSGANVLTF.

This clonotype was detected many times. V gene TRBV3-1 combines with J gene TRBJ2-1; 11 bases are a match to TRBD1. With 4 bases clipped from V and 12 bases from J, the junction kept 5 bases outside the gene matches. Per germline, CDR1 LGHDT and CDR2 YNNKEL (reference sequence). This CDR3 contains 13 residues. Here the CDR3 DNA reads TGTGCCAGCAGCCCAGGACAGGGGGCAGGGCAGTTCTTC. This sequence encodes CASSPGQGAGQFF.

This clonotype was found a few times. CDR3 sequence: CASSSTGTGDYEQYF. DNA of the CDR3: TGTGCCAGCAGTTCCACCGGGACAGGGGACTACGAGCAGTACTTC. The chain has TRBV27 and TRBJ2-7; TRBD1 matches at 10 bases. The ends lost 4 bases at V and 3 bases at J; junction bases unmatched: 6. CDR3 length: 15 residues. Looked up from germline, CDR1 is MNHEY and CDR2 is SMNVEV (reference sequence).

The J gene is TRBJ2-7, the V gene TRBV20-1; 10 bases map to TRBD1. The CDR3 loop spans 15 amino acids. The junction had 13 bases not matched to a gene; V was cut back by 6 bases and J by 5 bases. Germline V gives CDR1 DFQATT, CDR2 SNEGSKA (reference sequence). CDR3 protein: CSANPGTGASDEQYF. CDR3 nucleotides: TGCAGTGCCAATCCCGGGACAGGGGCCTCAGACGAGCAGTACTTC.